The 20 T cell receptor beta chains reported below all come from one sample, sequenced in a study of response to subunit inactivated influenza vaccine. A single record per CDR3 protein comes from TCRdb applying MiXCR to the RT-PCR reads. Of 600,000 to 850,000 distinct CDR3 sequences listed, roughly 15% are singletons. Sequencing was performed on PBMCs from blood, taken around 14 days before vaccination. These receptors originate from a man in his fifties or sixties who received an inactivated influenza vaccine.

This clonotype was recorded at least ten times. The chain carries TRBV5-1 and TRBJ2-3; 8 positions agree with TRBD1. CDR1 is SGHRS and CDR2 is YFSETQ in the germline V gene. V was pared by 0 bases and J by 6 bases, with 15 bases of the junction left unmatched. This CDR3 region has 18 residues. CDR3 sequence: CASSLVSSGGKRGDTQYF. The CDR3 DNA follows: TGCGCCAGCAGCTTGGTCTCGTCAGGGGGCAAGAGGGGGGATACGCAGTATTTT.

J is TRBJ1-2 and V is TRBV12-3 or TRBV12-4, with D maybe TRBD1 (6 bases). The CDR3 length is 13 residues. The V and J ends lost 2 bases and 6 bases respectively, with 10 bases between them. CDR3 nucleotide sequence: TGTGCCAGCAGTTTAAGGGCAGGGGATGGCTACACCTTC. It encodes CASSLRAGDGYTF.

The chain joins TRBV7-2 to TRBJ1-2; D not resolved. Trimming cost V 0 bases and J 8 bases, with 7 bases left between them. The CDR3 covers 12 residues. Germline CDR1 SGHTA, CDR2 FQGNSA. In nucleotides, the CDR3 is TGTGCCAGCAGCTTAGCTTCGGGAGGCTACACCTTC. This encodes CASSLASGGYTF.

The sample holds many counts of this clonotype. This rearrangement joins TRBV27 to TRBJ2-7; 7 nucleotides match TRBD2. The CDR3 has 12 residues. CDR1 is MNHEY and CDR2 is SMNVEV in the germline V gene (reference sequence). The trim removed 6 bases at V and 7 bases at J, leaving 6 bases unmatched. The CDR3 loop reads CASSPQGGEQYF. The CDR3 bases are TGTGCCAGCAGCCCTCAGGGAGGGGAGCAGTACTTC.

The chain couples TRBV29-1 to TRBJ2-3, with D hard to call. From germline, CDR1 is SQVTM and CDR2 ANQGSEA. The V and J ends lost 6 bases and 0 bases respectively, with 13 bases between them. This CDR3 has 14 amino acids. CDR3 nucleotides: TGCAGCGTGGTGCCAGGCCAGAGCACAGATACGCAGTATTTT. It translates to CSVVPGQSTDTQYF.

As concerns this clonotype: A much larger clone lies one base from this, so it may be a read error. The chain's CDR3 is CASSRWDSSYEQYF. DNA of the CDR3: TGTGCCAGCAGCAGATGGGACAGCTCCTACGAGCAGTACTTC. The V call is TRBV7-8, the J call TRBJ2-7; 7 bases map to TRBD1. Germline CDR1 is SGHVS and CDR2 is FQNEAQ. The CDR3 totals 14 residues. V shed 5 bases and J 0 bases; nucleotides not matched to a gene: 4.

The chain employs TRBV7-2 and TRBJ2-7; 8 bases align to TRBD2. The CDR3 is 16 amino acids. Germline assignment: CDR1 SGHTA and CDR2 FQGNSA. The junction had 10 bases not matched to a gene; V was cut back by 2 bases and J by 4 bases. The CDR3 loop is CASSLTGSGNVYEQYF. DNA of the CDR3: TGTGCCAGCAGCTTAACAGGTAGCGGGAACGTGTACGAGCAGTACTTC.

This clonotype appeared a few times. A much larger clone differs from this one at a single base, so this may be a read error. This chain connects TRBV6-1 to TRBJ2-6; D uncertain. Germline V gene sequence: CDR1 MNHNS, CDR2 SASEGT. The CDR3 is 14 residues long. CDR3 residues: CAGSKLSGANVLTF. CDR3 coding DNA: TGTGCCGGCAGCAAATTGTCCGGGGCCAACGTCCTGACTTTC.

The rearrangement joins TRBV7-2 to TRBJ2-5; D is unclear. The V gene lost 1 base and the J gene lost 2 bases, with 11 bases spanning the gap. The CDR3 has 15 amino acids. From germline, CDR1 is SGHTA and CDR2 FQGNSA. CDR3 DNA: TGTGCCAGCAGCTTAGTGGGGAATCCGCAAGAGACCCAGTACTTC. It encodes CASSLVGNPQETQYF.

The genes are TRBV5-6 and TRBJ1-2; 8 bases line up with TRBD1. The germline gives CDR1 SGHDT, CDR2 YYEEEE. V shed 4 bases, J shed 4 bases, and the junction held 6 bases outside the gene matches. The CDR3 contains 14 residues. The CDR3 reads CASSGWDRRYGYTF. The CDR3 DNA reads TGTGCCAGCAGCGGATGGGACAGGCGCTATGGCTACACCTTC.

This clonotype was observed many times. This chain uses TRBV6-1 with TRBJ1-2, with a tentative D call TRBD1 (6 bases). V was clipped by 7 bases and J by 1 base, with 10 bases between them. CDR3 size: 13 residues. Germline CDR1 is MNHNS and CDR2 is SASEGT. Here the CDR3 DNA reads TGTGCCAGCAAGGGGGGGAGTAACTATGGCTACACCTTC. Translated: CASKGGSNYGYTF.

V and J are TRBV4-1 and TRBJ2-1; no clear D gene. This CDR3 has 16 residues. The V gene lost 1 base and the J gene lost 0 bases, with 10 bases spanning the gap. The germline V gene has CDR1 MGHRA and CDR2 YSYEKL. The CDR3 nucleotides read TGCGCCAGCAGCCAAGGATGGGAACGCTCCTACAATGAGCAGTTCTTC. Translating it yields CASSQGWERSYNEQFF.

This clonotype was recorded a few times. The chain links TRBV12-3 or TRBV12-4 to TRBJ2-3, with a tentative D call TRBD2 (5 bases). There are 13 residues in the CDR3. V was cut by 5 bases and J by 4 bases, with 10 bases left in between. The CDR3 protein is CASSTLLADTQYF. The DNA of the CDR3 is TGTGCCAGCAGTACCTTACTAGCAGATACGCAGTATTTT.

This clonotype has a handful of counts. This chain joins TRBV4-3 and TRBJ1-4; D gene unclear. CDR3 length equals 15 residues. The ends were cut back, 3 bases at V and 3 bases at J, with 11 bases in the middle. Looked up from germline, CDR1 is LGHNA and CDR2 is YSLEER. As DNA, the CDR3 is TGCGCCAGCAGCCAGTATCATGGTCCTAATGAAAAACTGTTTTTT. Translating gives CASSQYHGPNEKLFF.

This clonotype was found a few times. This chain joins TRBV20-1 and TRBJ2-1, with TRBD2 identical over 11 bases. The CDR3 has 15 residues. J gave up 8 bases and V 2 bases, and 8 bases lay outside the gene matches. From germline, CDR1 is DFQATT and CDR2 SNEGSKA (reference sequence). CDR3 region: CSARPTSGSSDEQFF. CDR3 nucleotide sequence: TGCAGTGCTAGACCCACTAGCGGGAGTAGCGATGAGCAGTTCTTC.

The rearrangement links TRBV7-2 to TRBJ2-7, with no clear D. V was shortened by 2 bases and J by 0 bases, with 8 bases between the two germline ends. The CDR3 runs 14 residues. Germline assignment: CDR1 SGHTA and CDR2 FQGNSA. The CDR3 is CASSLMESSYEQYF. The CDR3 DNA reads as TGTGCCAGCAGCTTAATGGAGAGCTCCTACGAGCAGTACTTC.

This clonotype was found many times. V is TRBV5-1 and J is TRBJ1-5; tentatively, D is TRBD1 (6 bases). V lost 0 bases and J 2 bases, leaving 9 bases between the germline ends. This CDR3 is 15 amino acids long. Germline V gives CDR1 SGHRS, CDR2 YFSETQ. The DNA for the CDR3 is TGCGCCAGCAGCTTGGAGCCAGGGGGCAATCAGCCCCAGCATTTT. Translating it yields CASSLEPGGNQPQHF. Full variable domain (outside the CDR3, taken from reference TRBV5-1 and TRBJ1-5): KAGVTQTPRYLIKTRGQQVTLSCSPISGHRSVSWYQQTPGQGLQFLFEYFSETQRNKGNFPGRFSGRQFSNSRSEMNVSTLELGDSALYLCASSLEPGGNQPQHFGDGTRLSIL.

J is TRBJ2-2 and V is TRBV13; 8 nucleotides match TRBD1. Germline CDR1 and CDR2: PRHDT and FYEKMQ (reference sequence). The CDR3 is 15 residues long. Trimming took 7 bases from V and 4 from J; bases not matched to a gene: 8. As DNA, the CDR3 is TGTGCCAGCATTCAGGGGGCGTACAGCACCGGGGAGCTGTTTTTT. This codes for CASIQGAYSTGELFF.

The gene calls are TRBV7-2 and TRBJ2-7; D may be TRBD1 or TRBD2 (5 bases each). Germline V gene sequence: CDR1 SGHTA, CDR2 FQGNSA. Trimming shortened V by 3 bases and J by 6 bases, and 9 bases separated the two germline ends. CDR3 size: 12 residues. In DNA, the CDR3 is TGTGCCAGCAGCTTTTCGGGGCGCGAGCAGTACTTC. It yields the protein CASSFSGREQYF.

A few counts support this clonotype. V usage is TRBV7-2 and J usage is TRBJ1-6; D ambiguous. Trimming stripped 1 base from V and 10 bases from J, with 8 bases between. This CDR3 has 13 residues. The germline V gene encodes CDR1 SGHTA and CDR2 FQGNSA. CDR3 coding DNA: TGTGCCAGCAGCTTAGAGGTCGGATCACCCCTCCACTTT. Amino acid sequence: CASSLEVGSPLHF. The variable domain in full, with the rest retrieved from reference TRBV7-2 and TRBJ1-6, is GAGVSQSPSNKVTEKGKDVELRCDPISGHTALYWYRQSLGQGLEFLIYFQGNSAPDKSGLPSDRFSAERTGGSVSTLTIQRTQQEDSAVYLCASSLEVGSPLHFGNGTRLTVT.